This TCR beta chain was found in a study of T cell responses to AZD1222 COVID-19 vaccine. Only in-frame clones appear in the TCRdb table, and some are missing; sequencing was by immunoSEQ multiplex PCR. The table has about 150,000 clones, approximately 86% seen once. Per the germline V gene, CDR1 is MNHEY and CDR2 is SVGAGI. V lost 6 bases to trimming and J lost 5 bases, with 7 bases between them. The length of the CDR3 is 12 residues. The sequencing used peripheral blood, collected on day 0 of AZD1222 vaccination. V and J are TRBV6-5 and TRBJ1-4, with D hard to call. The receptor was derived from an adult in good health. The CDR3 sequence is CASSHGNEKLFF. The DNA of the CDR3 is TGTGCCAGCAGCCACGGGAATGAAAAACTGTTTTTT.